This paragraph reports one TCR beta chain. TCRdb's copy holds only in-frame clones and misses some; the assay was immunoSEQ multiplex PCR. The data hold around 250,000 clones, with just over 85% observed a single time. These data are taken from a study of blood T cell repertoires in COVID-19. Input material: peripheral blood. The sequence derives from a woman younger than 45 with active or convalescent COVID-19.

In DNA form, the CDR3 reads TGTGCCAGCAGCGTAGAGGTAGGACTTGGAAACACCATATATTTT. It yields the protein CASSVEVGLGNTIYF. The chain couples TRBV9 to TRBJ1-3; D gene uncertain. The CDR3 totals 15 residues. The V gene's germline CDR1 is SGDLS and CDR2 YYNGEE. Trimming took 0 bases from V and 3 from J, leaving 10 bases between them.